A selection of T cell receptor beta chains follows, all from one sample in a study of blood T cell repertoires in COVID-19. The table came from immunoSEQ multiplex PCR; TCRdb's copy has only in-frame clones and leaves some out. The sample consists of over 100,000 clones, about 72% of them appearing once. Sequenced input: peripheral blood. Receptors were obtained from a woman in her sixties or seventies with acute or convalescent COVID-19. The CDR3 runs from the conserved cysteine through the conserved F or W. The D gene is left open where the match is weak. Clone size is given for some rows only: seen once, a few or many times, or a class if the clone is expanded.

size	D	V	J	CDR3	DNA
many	TRBD1	TRBV5-1	TRBJ2-7	CASSRDGTGAYEQYF	TGCGCCAGCAGCCGGGACGGGACAGGGGCCTACGAGCAGTACTTC
few	TRBD1	TRBV28	TRBJ1-4	CASSPDRVGEKLFF	TGTGCCAGCAGCCCGGACAGGGTGGGTGAAAAACTGTTTTTT
once	.	TRBV7-8	TRBJ1-1	CASSSAVNTEAFF	TGTGCCAGCAGCTCGGCGGTGAACACTGAAGCTTTCTTT
many	TRBD1	TRBV25-1	TRBJ2-2	CASSRDRGSTGELFF	TGTGCCAGCAGTCGGGACAGGGGAAGCACCGGGGAGCTGTTTTTT
.	TRBD2	TRBV29-1	TRBJ2-3	CSVRVAGSQYF	TGCAGCGTGAGGGTAGCGGGATCGCAGTATTTT
.	.	TRBV24-1	TRBJ2-1	CATSDLSQNNEQFF	TGTGCCACCAGTGATTTGTCACAGAACAATGAGCAGTTCTTC
few	.	TRBV21-1	TRBJ2-7	CASSKTPSEQYF	TGTGCCAGCAGCAAAACCCCCAGCGAGCAGTACTTC
.	.	TRBV19	TRBJ1-5	CASSRQPRQNSNQPQHF	TGTGCCAGTAGTAGGCAGCCCAGACAGAATAGCAATCAGCCCCAGCATTTT
.	TRBD2	TRBV9	TRBJ2-5	CASSVEGGLAGEETQYF	TGTGCCAGCAGCGTAGAGGGTGGACTAGCAGGGGAAGAGACCCAGTACTTC
few	.	TRBV11-2	TRBJ1-1	CASSLGVNTEAFF	TGTGCCAGCAGCTTAGGCGTGAACACTGAAGCTTTCTTT
once	TRBD1	TRBV19	TRBJ1-2	CASSITGGRSERGYTF	TGTGCCAGTAGTATAACAGGGGGAAGATCGGAGAGGGGCTACACCTTC
.	.	TRBV6-1	TRBJ1-3	CASSDGGTIYF	TGTGCCAGCAGTGACGGGGGCACCATATATTTT
.	.	TRBV6-4	TRBJ1-5	CASRRSNQPQHF	TGTGCCAGCAGGCGGAGCAATCAGCCCCAGCATTTT
.	TRBD1	TRBV5-6	TRBJ1-6	CASSPQGGTNSPLHF	TGTGCCAGCAGCCCTCAAGGGGGCACGAATTCACCCCTCCACTTT
.	.	TRBV12-5	TRBJ2-1	CASGYLTRRNEQFF	TGTGCTAGTGGTTACTTGACCCGGAGGAATGAGCAGTTCTTC
.	TRBD2	TRBV9	TRBJ2-5	CASSVGLAGGGVTQYF	TGTGCCAGCAGCGTGGGACTAGCGGGAGGTGGGGTGACCCAGTACTTC
few	.	TRBV9	TRBJ2-7	CASSVALQGYEQYF	TGTGCCAGCAGCGTAGCCCTACAGGGCTACGAGCAGTACTTC
few	.	TRBV7-3	TRBJ1-1	CASSLIGGHTEAFF	TGTGCCAGCAGCTTAATCGGGGGGCACACTGAAGCTTTCTTT
few	TRBD1	TRBV7-6	TRBJ2-7	CASSLKYDRDEQYF	TGTGCCAGCAGCTTAAAGTACGACAGGGACGAGCAGTACTTC
.	.	TRBV3-1/TRBV3-2	TRBJ1-1	CASTKLTGNTEAFF	TGTGCCAGCACCAAATTGACAGGGAACACTGAAGCTTTCTTT
few	TRBD1	TRBV2	TRBJ1-3	CASSRRTGSGNTIYF	TGTGCCAGCAGTCGACGGACAGGCTCTGGAAACACCATATATTTT
few	.	TRBV28	TRBJ1-4	CASSSPGVNEKLFF	TGTGCCAGCAGTTCCCCAGGCGTTAATGAAAAACTGTTTTTT
.	.	TRBV2	TRBJ1-1	CASGEELNTEAFF	TGTGCCAGCGGTGAAGAGCTGAACACTGAAGCTTTCTTT
once	TRBD2	TRBV19	TRBJ2-1	CATTRGLAHNEQFF	TGTGCCACCACCAGAGGACTAGCACACAATGAGCAGTTCTTC
.	TRBD1	TRBV20-1	TRBJ1-5	CSASSLTWQGAGYQPQHF	TGCAGTGCTAGTTCTCTGACGTGGCAGGGGGCTGGATATCAGCCCCAGCATTTT
.	.	TRBV4-3	TRBJ1-1	CASSQDQGTGTEAFF	TGCGCCAGCAGCCAAGATCAGGGGACGGGCACTGAAGCTTTCTTT
.	.	TRBV5-1	TRBJ1-1	CASSIDTQNTEAFF	TGCGCCAGCAGCATCGACACACAGAACACTGAAGCTTTCTTT
.	TRBD1	TRBV7-9	TRBJ1-4	CASSPDRGRSTNEKLFF	TGTGCCAGCAGTCCCGACAGGGGGCGGTCAACTAATGAAAAACTGTTTTTT
.	.	TRBV6-6	TRBJ2-5	CASTRGLEETQYF	TGTGCCAGTACCCGCGGTTTGGAGGAGACCCAGTACTTC
many	.	TRBV7-9	TRBJ1-2	CASSLGGLGRANYGYTF	TGTGCCAGCAGCTTAGGCGGTTTGGGCAGGGCTAACTATGGCTACACCTTC
.	.	TRBV5-6	TRBJ2-1	CASSFLNEQFF	TGTGCCAGCAGCTTCCTCAATGAGCAGTTCTTC
.	.	TRBV18	TRBJ2-3	CASSPVAGTDTQYF	TGTGCCAGCTCACCCGTAGCGGGCACAGATACGCAGTATTTT
.	TRBD2	TRBV10-2	TRBJ2-4	CASSGPTSGRAGIAKNIQYF	TGCGCCAGCAGTGGTCCAACTAGCGGGAGGGCGGGTATAGCCAAAAACATTCAGTACTTC
.	TRBD2	TRBV18	TRBJ2-5	CASSPVLAGDYETQYF	TGTGCCAGCTCACCCGTACTAGCGGGAGACTATGAGACCCAGTACTTC
.	.	TRBV6-6	TRBJ1-5	CASTAVQGGQPQHF	TGTGCCAGCACGGCAGTACAGGGTGGCCAGCCCCAGCATTTT
.	.	TRBV7-2	TRBJ2-3	CASSISQASTDTQYF	TGTGCCAGCAGCATCTCACAGGCTAGCACAGATACGCAGTATTTT
many	.	TRBV5-6	TRBJ1-1	CASFGSGNMNTEAFF	TGTGCCAGCTTTGGGTCCGGGAACATGAACACTGAAGCTTTCTTT
.	.	TRBV27	TRBJ2-6	CASSLVGGPSGANVLTF	TGTGCCAGCAGTTTAGTCGGGGGGCCGTCTGGGGCCAACGTCCTGACTTTC
.	TRBD1	TRBV30	TRBJ2-7	CAWWTGDSYEQYF	TGTGCCTGGTGGACAGGCGATTCCTACGAGCAGTACTTC
.	.	TRBV10-3	TRBJ2-2	CAIRETGNTGELFF	TGTGCCATCAGAGAAACAGGGAACACCGGGGAGCTGTTTTTT
.	.	TRBV5-4	TRBJ1-1	CASSPKGGTEAFF	TGTGCCAGCAGCCCAAAGGGGGGGACTGAAGCTTTCTTT
few	.	TRBV28	TRBJ1-2	CASRIGGWGYTF	TGTGCCAGCAGGATCGGGGGTTGGGGCTACACCTTC
few	.	TRBV20-1	TRBJ2-5	CSASFLANTRETQYF	TGCAGTGCTAGTTTCCTAGCGAACACCAGGGAGACCCAGTACTTC
.	TRBD1	TRBV19	TRBJ1-1	CASKKRTGDLNTEAFF	TGTGCCAGTAAAAAGCGGACAGGAGATTTGAACACTGAAGCTTTCTTT
.	.	TRBV7-9	TRBJ2-5	CASSLGGSQETQYF	TGTGCCAGCAGCTTAGGTGGCAGCCAAGAGACCCAGTACTTC
many	.	TRBV28	TRBJ1-1	CASGRDRTEAFF	TGTGCCAGCGGGCGGGATCGCACTGAAGCTTTCTTT
.	TRBD1	TRBV6-5	TRBJ1-1	CASRRDRSSEAFF	TGTGCCAGCAGACGGGACAGATCTAGCGAAGCTTTCTTT
many	TRBD2	TRBV2	TRBJ2-7	CASRLGLAGAYEQYF	TGTGCCAGCAGGCTGGGACTAGCGGGCGCCTACGAGCAGTACTTC
.	TRBD1	TRBV6-1	TRBJ1-6	CASSEGQGYSPLHF	TGTGCCAGCAGTGAAGGACAGGGATATTCACCCCTCCACTTT
.	.	TRBV27	TRBJ2-7	CASSPSASRQGLGGEQYF	TGTGCCAGCAGTCCTTCTGCTTCACGACAGGGCCTCGGGGGCGAGCAGTACTTC
.	.	TRBV10-2	TRBJ1-4	CASSDRGINEKLFF	TGCGCCAGCAGTGATAGGGGAATTAATGAAAAACTGTTTTTT
.	.	TRBV10-3	TRBJ1-6	CAIGDYRDGSPLHF	TGTGCCATCGGGGACTACCGGGATGGTTCACCCCTCCACTTT
.	.	TRBV3-1/TRBV3-2	TRBJ1-5	CASSQHRDSNQPQHF	TGTGCCAGCAGCCAACACAGGGATAGCAATCAGCCCCAGCATTTT
.	.	TRBV12-5	TRBJ1-1	CASGAPGVGAFF	TGTGCTAGTGGAGCCCCAGGGGTGGGAGCTTTCTTT
.	.	TRBV19	TRBJ1-5	CASSIDDRQYQPQHF	TGTGCCAGTAGCATAGATGACAGGCAGTATCAGCCCCAGCATTTT
.	TRBD2	TRBV19	TRBJ2-5	CASTAAGGVWETQYF	TGTGCCAGTACCGCAGCGGGAGGGGTTTGGGAGACCCAGTACTTC
.	TRBD1	TRBV19	TRBJ2-7	CASSTRDRGQEQYF	TGTGCCAGTAGTACCCGGGACAGGGGGCAAGAGCAGTACTTC
.	TRBD2	TRBV11-2	TRBJ2-1	CASSPRRLAGINEQFF	TGTGCCAGCAGCCCCAGAAGACTAGCGGGGATAAATGAGCAGTTCTTC
.	.	TRBV10-3	TRBJ2-7	CAIRPLRGEQYF	TGTGCCATCAGACCACTTAGGGGCGAGCAGTACTTC
few	.	TRBV5-4	TRBJ1-1	CASSSPTGAGQRAFF	TGTGCCAGCAGCTCCCCGACCGGGGCGGGGCAAAGGGCTTTCTTT